Included here is one TCR beta chain sequence, with context. Antigen unknown. Trimming stripped 1 base from V and 4 bases from J, with 13 bases between. Germline-derived CDR1 and CDR2 are MNHEY and SVGAGI. CDR3 length equals 15 residues. The donor cohort consisted entirely of Caucasian adults residing in Nashville, Tennessee. This entry comes from a study of shared clonotypes between healthy human individuals. Study details: Used for every donor were three CD4 naive, three CD4 memory, two CD8 naive and one CD8 memory plate. The study's findings and limits: Donors were few, which limited the genetic and exposure-history diversity represented.

About 33,000 T cell genomes (approximately 0.2 ug DNA) went into each sorted-subset replicate. TCRdb's table, derived via immunoSEQ multiplex PCR, lists solely in-frame clones and lacks some. Of over 2 million clones in the sample, 85% to 95% were seen once. This TCR derives from a man aged 18 to 35 in good health. The chain joins TRBV6-5 to TRBJ1-2, with a weak D call TRBD1 (6 bases). The material sequenced was naive CD4+ T cells sorted from blood. Subset noted: CD45RA+ positively selected. Here the CDR3 reads CASSYFPGGSYGYTF. For the CDR3, the DNA is TGTGCCAGCAGTTACTTCCCCGGGGGCTCCTATGGCTACACCTTC.